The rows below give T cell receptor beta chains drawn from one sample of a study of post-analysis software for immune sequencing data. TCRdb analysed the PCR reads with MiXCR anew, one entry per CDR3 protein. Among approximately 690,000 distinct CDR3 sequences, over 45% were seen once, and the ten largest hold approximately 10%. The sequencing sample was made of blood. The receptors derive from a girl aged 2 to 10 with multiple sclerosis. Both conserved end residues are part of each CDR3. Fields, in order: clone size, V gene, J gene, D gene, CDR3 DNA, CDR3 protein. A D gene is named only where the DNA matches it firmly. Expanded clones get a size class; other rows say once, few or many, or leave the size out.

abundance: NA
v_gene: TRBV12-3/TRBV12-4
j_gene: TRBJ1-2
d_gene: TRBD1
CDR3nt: TGTGCCAGCAGTTCACAGGGGGCTCGGAGCTATGGCTACACCTTC
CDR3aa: CASSSQGARSYGYTF

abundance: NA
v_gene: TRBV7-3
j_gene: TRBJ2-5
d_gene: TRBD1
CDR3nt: TGTGCCAGCAGCTCGGGACAGGCGCCCCCAGAGACCCAGTACTTC
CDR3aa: CASSSGQAPPETQYF

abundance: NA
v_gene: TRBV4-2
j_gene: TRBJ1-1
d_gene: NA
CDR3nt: TGTGCCAGCAGCCACCGTTTCGGGTTGGCGGACACTGAAGCTTTCTTT
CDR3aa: CASSHRFGLADTEAFF

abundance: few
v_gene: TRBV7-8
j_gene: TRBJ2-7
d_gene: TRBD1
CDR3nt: TGTGCCAGCAGCTCGCGACAGGGGGCCGACGAGCAGTACTTC
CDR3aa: CASSSRQGADEQYF

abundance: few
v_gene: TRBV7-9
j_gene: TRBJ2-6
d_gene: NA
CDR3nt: TGTGCCAGCAGCTTAGGTGGTAACGAGGGATTCTCTGGGGCCAACGTCCTGACTTTC
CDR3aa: CASSLGGNEGFSGANVLTF

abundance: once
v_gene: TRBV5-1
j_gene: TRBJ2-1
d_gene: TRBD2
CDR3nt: TGCGCCAGCAGCTTCCGGGGACTAGCGGGTATCGATGAGCAGTTCTTC
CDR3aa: CASSFRGLAGIDEQFF

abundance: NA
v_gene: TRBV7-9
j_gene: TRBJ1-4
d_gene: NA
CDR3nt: TGTGCCAGCAGCCCAGCCCGAAATCCAACTAATGAAAAACTGTTTTTT
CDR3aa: CASSPARNPTNEKLFF

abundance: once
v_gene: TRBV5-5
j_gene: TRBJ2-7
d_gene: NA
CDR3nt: TGTGCCAGCAGCCCCGGGCCTCTTATGGGCGAGCAGTACTTC
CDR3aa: CASSPGPLMGEQYF

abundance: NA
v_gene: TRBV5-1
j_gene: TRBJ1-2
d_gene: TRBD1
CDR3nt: TGCGCCAGCAACTCCGGGACAGACTCCTATGGCTACACCTTC
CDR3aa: CASNSGTDSYGYTF

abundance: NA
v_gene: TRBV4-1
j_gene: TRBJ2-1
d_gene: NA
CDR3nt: TGCGCCAGCAGCCAAGATAGGTCCTACAATGAGCAGTTCTTC
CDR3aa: CASSQDRSYNEQFF

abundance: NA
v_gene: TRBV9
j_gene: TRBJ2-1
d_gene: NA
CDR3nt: TGTGCCAGCAGCGTAGGTCCGGGGCCCAATGAGCAGTTCTTC
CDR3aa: CASSVGPGPNEQFF

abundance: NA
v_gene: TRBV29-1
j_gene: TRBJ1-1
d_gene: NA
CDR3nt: TGCAGCGCCCCGTCGGTCAAGAGTGAAGCTTTCTTT
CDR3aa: CSAPSVKSEAFF

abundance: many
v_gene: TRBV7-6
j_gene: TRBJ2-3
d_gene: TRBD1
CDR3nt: TGTGCCAGCAGCTTTGAGGGGGCAATGGATACGCAGTATTTT
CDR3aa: CASSFEGAMDTQYF

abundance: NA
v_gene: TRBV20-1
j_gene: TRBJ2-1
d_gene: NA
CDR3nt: TGCAGTGGAAAGGGGAGTCCTGGGCATGAGCAGTTCTTC
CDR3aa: CSGKGSPGHEQFF

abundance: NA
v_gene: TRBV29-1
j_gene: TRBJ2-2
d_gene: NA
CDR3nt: TGCAGCGTTGGCTCCTCAAGGAGTAGGGCCGGGGAGCTGTTTTTT
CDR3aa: CSVGSSRSRAGELFF

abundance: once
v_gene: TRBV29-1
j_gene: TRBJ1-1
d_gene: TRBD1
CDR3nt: TGCAGCGTCGGACAGGGGCCCATTGAGAACACTGAAGCTTTCTTT
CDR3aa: CSVGQGPIENTEAFF

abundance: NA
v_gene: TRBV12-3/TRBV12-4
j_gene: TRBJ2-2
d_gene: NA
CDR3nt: TGTGCCAGCAGTTTACTAGCGAACGGGGAGCTGTTTTTT
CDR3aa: CASSLLANGELFF

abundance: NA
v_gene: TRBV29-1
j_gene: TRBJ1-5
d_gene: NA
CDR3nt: TGCAGCGCCCGCCTCGGAACTAATAGCAATCAGCCCCAGCATTTT
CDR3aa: CSARLGTNSNQPQHF

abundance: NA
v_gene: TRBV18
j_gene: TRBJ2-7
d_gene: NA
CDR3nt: TGTGCCAGCTCACCACAGGACTCCTACGAGCAGTACTTC
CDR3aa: CASSPQDSYEQYF

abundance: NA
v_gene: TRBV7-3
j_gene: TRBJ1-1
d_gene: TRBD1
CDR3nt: TGTGCCAGCAGCCTGGGGACAGGCCTGAACACTGAAGCTTTCTTT
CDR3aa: CASSLGTGLNTEAFF

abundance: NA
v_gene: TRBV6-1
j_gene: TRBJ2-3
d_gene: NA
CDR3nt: TGTGCCAGCAGTGAAGGGGGAGTGACAGATACGCAGTATTTT
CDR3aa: CASSEGGVTDTQYF

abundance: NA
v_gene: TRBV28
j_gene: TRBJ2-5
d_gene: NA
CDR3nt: TGTGCCAGCAGTTTCGGGCTGGGCAACCAAGAGACCCAGTACTTC
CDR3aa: CASSFGLGNQETQYF

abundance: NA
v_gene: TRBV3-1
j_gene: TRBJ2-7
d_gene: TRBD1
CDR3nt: TGTGCCAGCAGCCAACACAGGGGGGTCGAGCAGTACTTC
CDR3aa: CASSQHRGVEQYF

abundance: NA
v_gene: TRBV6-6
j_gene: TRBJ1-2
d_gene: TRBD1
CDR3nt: TGTGCCAGCAGTTACACCACAGGGGGCGGTTATGGCTACACCTTC
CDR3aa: CASSYTTGGGYGYTF

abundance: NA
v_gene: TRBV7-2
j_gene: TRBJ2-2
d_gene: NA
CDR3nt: TGTGCCAGCAGCTTAACCAGAGACCCTCACGGTGGCACCGGGGAGCTGTTTTTT
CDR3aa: CASSLTRDPHGGTGELFF

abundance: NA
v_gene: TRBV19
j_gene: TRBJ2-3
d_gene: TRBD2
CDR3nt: TGTGCCAGTAGTATAGGTGCTAGCGGGTACACAGATACGCAGTATTTT
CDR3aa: CASSIGASGYTDTQYF

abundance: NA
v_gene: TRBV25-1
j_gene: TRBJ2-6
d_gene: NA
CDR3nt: TGTGCCAGCAGTGACTGGGCCAACGTCCTGACTTTC
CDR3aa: CASSDWANVLTF

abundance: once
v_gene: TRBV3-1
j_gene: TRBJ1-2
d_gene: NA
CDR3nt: TGTGCCAGCAGCCAACGCGGGGAAGAGTATGGCTACACCTTC
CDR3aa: CASSQRGEEYGYTF

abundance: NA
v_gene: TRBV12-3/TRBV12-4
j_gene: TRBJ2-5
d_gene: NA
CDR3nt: TGTGCCAGCAACGTACAGGGCCCCCAAGAGACCCAGTACTTC
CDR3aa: CASNVQGPQETQYF

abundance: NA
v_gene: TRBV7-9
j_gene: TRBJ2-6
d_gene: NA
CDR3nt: TGTGCCAGCAGCTTAGGGCCAGGGAGCTCTGGGGCCAACGTCCTGACTTTC
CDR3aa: CASSLGPGSSGANVLTF

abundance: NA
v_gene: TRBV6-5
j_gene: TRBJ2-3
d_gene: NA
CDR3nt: TGTGCCAGCAGACCGGGCCCCGGATCCGGTACGCAGTATTTT
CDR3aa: CASRPGPGSGTQYF

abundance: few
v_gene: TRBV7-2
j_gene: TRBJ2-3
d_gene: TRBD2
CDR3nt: TGTGCCAGCAGCCCCCGGACTAGCGGATTTAACACAGATACGCAGTATTTT
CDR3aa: CASSPRTSGFNTDTQYF

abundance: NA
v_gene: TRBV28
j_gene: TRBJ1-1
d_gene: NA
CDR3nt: TGTGCCAGCAGCCCCGGTGGAGTGGGGGAGACTGAAGCTTTCTTT
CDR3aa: CASSPGGVGETEAFF

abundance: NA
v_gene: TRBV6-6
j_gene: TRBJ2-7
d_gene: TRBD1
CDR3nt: TGTGCCAGCAATCGGGACAGGGGCTCCTACGAGCAGTACTTC
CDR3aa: CASNRDRGSYEQYF

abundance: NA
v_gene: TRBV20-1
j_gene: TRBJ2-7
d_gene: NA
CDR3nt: TGCAGTGCGAGAGGCGCCCCGAAATCCGAGCAGTACTTC
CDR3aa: CSARGAPKSEQYF

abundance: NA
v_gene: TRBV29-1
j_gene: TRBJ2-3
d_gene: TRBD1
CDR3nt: TGCAGCGTTGACGGGACAGGGGGCCCAGATACGCAGTATTTT
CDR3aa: CSVDGTGGPDTQYF

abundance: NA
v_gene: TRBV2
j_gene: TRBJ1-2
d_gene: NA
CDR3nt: TGTGCCAGCAGTGAGGAAGGTTTACCTTATGGCTACACCTTC
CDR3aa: CASSEEGLPYGYTF

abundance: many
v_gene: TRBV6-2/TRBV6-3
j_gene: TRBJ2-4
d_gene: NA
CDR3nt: TGTGCCAGCTCTGGCTGGGGGAACATTCAGTACTTC
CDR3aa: CASSGWGNIQYF

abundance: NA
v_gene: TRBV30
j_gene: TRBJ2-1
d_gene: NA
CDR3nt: TGTGCCTGGAGTGTCGGAGGCAGGAATGAGCAGTTCTTC
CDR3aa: CAWSVGGRNEQFF

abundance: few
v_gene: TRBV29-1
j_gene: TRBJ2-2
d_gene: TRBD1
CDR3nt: TGCAGCGTACAGGGGGCGAACACCGGGGAGCTGTTTTTT
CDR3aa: CSVQGANTGELFF

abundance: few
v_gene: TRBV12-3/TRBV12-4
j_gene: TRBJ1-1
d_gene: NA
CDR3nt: TGTGCCAGCAGTAACAGGGTCACTGAAGCTTTCTTT
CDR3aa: CASSNRVTEAFF

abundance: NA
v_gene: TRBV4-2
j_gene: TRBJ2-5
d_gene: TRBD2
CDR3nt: TGTGCCAGCAGCCAAGATCGACTAGCGGGGGGACGGGAGACCCAGTACTTC
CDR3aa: CASSQDRLAGGRETQYF